Below, 12 T cell receptor beta chains from the same sample are listed, as sequenced in a study of cytomegalovirus exposure and HLA in healthy donors. A multiplex PCR was run with 60 Vbeta primers and 13 Jbeta primers. Assay used: immunoSEQ multiplex PCR; TCRdb lists only in-frame clones, some missing. The sample has 99,000 or so clones; around 15% are singletons. The source material was PBMCs. Source of these receptors: a female donor in good health and CMV-seronegative.

In its sample, this clone was seen a few times. The chain is built from TRBV4-1 and TRBJ2-3; 8 bases are shared with TRBD2. The junction had 11 bases not matched to a gene; V was cut back by 9 bases and J by 0 bases. This CDR3 spans 16 amino acids. The germline gives CDR1 MGHRA, CDR2 YSYEKL. The CDR3 nucleotides read TGCGCCAGTGGCTCCCTTCCGGGGGGGAGCACAGATACGCAGTATTTT. Its translation: CASGSLPGGSTDTQYF.

The gene calls are TRBV4-1 and TRBJ2-7, with D tentatively TRBD2 (5 bases). With 2 bases removed from V and 0 bases from J, the gap between germline ends came to 14 bases. The V gene's germline CDR1 is MGHRA and CDR2 YSYEKL. The CDR3 extends over 16 amino acids. CDR3 in DNA: TGCGCCAGCAGCCAAAGTCCAGCGGCCAGCTCCTACGAGCAGTACTTC. This codes for CASSQSPAASSYEQYF.

This clone was detected only a few times. The genes are TRBV7-8 and TRBJ1-1, with unresolved D. CDR3 length: 13 amino acids. Germline loops: CDR1 SGHVS, CDR2 FQNEAQ. The germline V and J ends were trimmed by 7 bases and 1 base, with 10 bases remaining between them. This CDR3 reads CASTKTRNTEAFF. In nucleotides, the CDR3 is TGTGCCAGCACAAAGACTAGGAACACTGAAGCTTTCTTT.

CDR3 sequence: CSVEGDGGYNEQFF. DNA for the CDR3: TGCAGCGTTGAAGGGGACGGGGGGTACAATGAGCAGTTCTTC. The V gene is TRBV29-1, the J gene TRBJ2-1; 7 bases agree with TRBD2. Unmatched junction bases numbered 4, after V lost 1 base and J lost 4 bases. This CDR3 comprises 14 residues. CDR1 and CDR2 from the germline V gene are SQVTM and ANQGSEA.

This clone was counted only a few times. The chain links TRBV11-1 to TRBJ2-7, with 8 bases lining up with TRBD2. CDR1 and CDR2 (germline): SGHAT, FQDESV (reference sequence). The CDR3 has 14 amino acids. The V gene end was trimmed by 5 bases and the J gene end by 6 bases; junction bases not matched to a gene: 9. Here the CDR3 reads CASSPGTSNSEQYF. The CDR3 DNA follows: TGTGCCAGCAGCCCAGGGACTAGTAACTCCGAGCAGTACTTC.

The chain carries TRBV5-4 and TRBJ2-1; 9 positions agree with TRBD2. This CDR3 has 15 amino acids. The germline V gene has CDR1 SGHNT and CDR2 YYREEE (reference sequence). Unmatched junction bases numbered 7, after V lost 4 bases and J lost 5 bases. CDR3 in amino acids: CASSLTSGPNNEQFF. In DNA form, the CDR3 reads TGTGCCAGCAGCCTAACTAGCGGGCCTAACAATGAGCAGTTCTTC. The variable domain in full, completed from reference TRBV5-4 and TRBJ2-1, reads ETGVTQSPTHLIKTRGQQVTLRCSSQSGHNTVSWYQQALGQGPQFIFQYYREEENGRGNFPPRFSGLQFPNYSSELNVNALELDDSALYLCASSLTSGPNNEQFFGPGTRLTVL.

This clone was recorded a few times. The rearrangement joins TRBV6-1 to TRBJ2-2; 7 positions match TRBD1. The CDR3 is 14 amino acids. Trimming cost V 6 bases and J 3 bases; bases outside gene matches: 4. CDR1 is MNHNS, CDR2 SASEGT, per germline. CDR3 sequence: CASRGDRDTGELFF. The DNA for the CDR3 is TGTGCCAGCAGGGGCGACAGGGACACCGGGGAGCTGTTTTTT.

This chain connects TRBV2 to TRBJ2-5; 7 nucleotides align to TRBD1. The CDR3 covers 13 residues. Losses at the gene ends were 6 bases for V and 5 bases for J; bases not matched to a gene: 6. The germline V gene encodes CDR1 SNHLY and CDR2 FYNNEI. The CDR3 sequence is CASRLDREETQYF. CDR3 coding DNA: TGTGCCAGCAGACTCGACAGGGAGGAGACCCAGTACTTC.

This clone was found a few times. This chain links TRBV7-6 with TRBJ2-7, with 8 bases matching TRBD1. The CDR3 consists of 13 residues. Germline loops: CDR1 SGHVS, CDR2 FNYEAQ. The trim removed 5 bases at V and 7 bases at J, leaving 7 bases unmatched. The CDR3 region is CASSPDRVGEQYF. In DNA, the CDR3 is TGTGCCAGCAGCCCGGACAGGGTTGGGGAGCAGTACTTC.

J is TRBJ2-1 and V is TRBV29-1, with TRBD2 as a possible D gene (6 bases). The CDR3 sequence is 15 residues long. The germline V gene encodes CDR1 SQVTM and CDR2 ANQGSEA. Trimming stripped 4 bases from V and 2 bases from J, with 15 bases between. The chain's CDR3 is CSVVGGNFTYNEQFF. In nucleotides, the CDR3 is TGCAGCGTTGTGGGGGGTAACTTTACCTACAATGAGCAGTTCTTC.

This clone was recorded a few times. The V gene is TRBV5-6, the J gene TRBJ2-3, with D unclear. Germline V gene sequence: CDR1 SGHDT, CDR2 YYEEEE. The germline V and J ends were trimmed by 5 bases and 6 bases, with 10 bases remaining between them. The CDR3 sequence is 12 residues long. The CDR3 here is CASSQNYDTQYF. In nucleotides, the CDR3 is TGTGCCAGCAGTCAAAACTACGATACGCAGTATTTT.

This clone was seen a few times. V gene TRBV4-3 combines with J gene TRBJ2-5; 11 bases line up with TRBD2. This CDR3 is built from 16 residues. The ends lost 5 bases at V and 5 bases at J; junction bases unmatched: 10. Germline-derived CDR1 and CDR2 are LGHNA and YSLEER. The CDR3: CASSTRLAGSGETQYF. Here the CDR3 DNA reads TGCGCCAGCAGCACGCGACTAGCGGGGAGCGGTGAGACCCAGTACTTC.